This TCR beta chain was retrieved from a study of T cell responses to AZD1222 COVID-19 vaccine. Study information: Investigators merged groups given second doses at roughly 4 or roughly 12 weeks. Study results and caveats: The donor cohort was predominantly white British with a female majority, and clonal diversity may have been underestimated. None of the repertoires were sampled until the peak T cell response had passed.

Worth noting for this clone: Its antigen is unknown.

Assay: immunoSEQ multiplex PCR; the TCRdb copy retains only in-frame clones and omits some. The table lists some 150,000 clones, just over 90% of them singletons. From germline, CDR1 is DFQATT and CDR2 SNEGSKA (reference sequence). The CDR3 is 16 amino acids. V was clipped by 3 bases and J by 2 bases, with 20 bases between them. This TCR was sampled from an adult in good health. V and J are TRBV20-1 and TRBJ2-7; tentative D call: TRBD2 (6 bases). The sequencing here drew on peripheral blood, taken on day 0 of AZD1222 vaccination. CDR3 bases: TGCAGTGCTAGTCAGGGCGGCGGACTATCAGCCTACGAGCAGTACTTC. It specifies CSASQGGGLSAYEQYF.